Listed here are 5 T cell receptor beta chains from one sample, sequenced in a study of shared clonotypes between healthy human individuals. Using immunoSEQ multiplex PCR, the repertoire was profiled, and TCRdb retains in-frame clones only, with some absent. The sample has 2 million to 3 million clones, over 85% seen once. Sequencing input: naive CD4+ T cells from PBMCs. The subset was: CD45RA+ positively selected. The receptors were sampled from a man aged 18 to 29 in good health. Some clones in this sample may be carry-over from other donors' samples.

V is TRBV18 and J is TRBJ2-3; TRBD2 matches at 9 bases. Per germline, CDR1 KGHSH and CDR2 LQKENI. The CDR3 contains 16 residues. The junction had 6 bases not matched to a gene; V was cut back by 2 bases and J by 3 bases. CDR3 sequence: CASSPTLAGRTDTQYF. The CDR3 DNA reads as TGTGCCAGCTCACCAACTCTAGCGGGACGAACAGATACGCAGTATTTT.

In this sample, this clone turned up once. This chain uses TRBV2 with TRBJ2-5; 12 bases align to TRBD2. The CDR3 is 16 amino acids. Germline V lookup: CDR1 SNHLY, CDR2 FYNNEI. Germline trimming cut 7 bases from V and 5 bases from J; bases unmatched to any gene: 11. This chain's CDR3 is CASMRLAGGRRETQYF. The CDR3 coding sequence is TGTGCCAGCATGCGGCTAGCGGGAGGGCGGCGGGAGACCCAGTACTTC.

J is TRBJ1-3 and V is TRBV16, with unresolved D. The CDR3 is made up of 13 amino acids. Germline lookup yields CDR1 KGHSY and CDR2 FQNENV. Trimming cost V 2 bases and J 4 bases, with 6 bases left between them. The CDR3 loop is CASSQNAGNTIYF. Here the CDR3 DNA reads TGTGCCAGCAGCCAAAACGCAGGAAACACCATATATTTT.

The chain carries TRBV2 and TRBJ2-2, with D unclear. The V and J ends lost 5 bases and 0 bases respectively, with 7 bases between them. This CDR3 is built from 14 residues. From germline, CDR1 is SNHLY and CDR2 FYNNEI. The CDR3 is CASSRSPNTGELFF. As DNA, the CDR3 is TGTGCCAGCAGTCGCAGCCCGAACACCGGGGAGCTGTTTTTT.

This clone was seen a handful of times. The gene calls are TRBV7-8 and TRBJ1-1; D uncertain. From germline, CDR1 is SGHVS and CDR2 FQNEAQ. V lost 1 base and J lost 1, with 7 bases in between. The CDR3 spans 14 residues. CDR3 amino acids: CASSLGQRNTEAFF. The CDR3 coding sequence is TGTGCCAGCAGCTTAGGCCAGAGGAACACTGAAGCTTTCTTT.